What follows are 15 T cell receptor beta chains derived from one specimen sequenced in a study of shared clonotypes between healthy human individuals (dated by TCRdb to the early 2020s). The protocol used for the library was the immunoSEQ multiplex PCR assay. Held by TCRdb, this immuneACCESS table contains in-frame sequences only and omits some clones. Under half of the omission traces to an unresolved V gene where checked; the cause of the rest is unknown. The sample includes 2 million to 2.5 million clones, with 90% to 95% observed a single time. Jointly, the top ten make up more than 0.1% of the sample. Material: naive CD4+ T cells sorted from blood. In light of the paper, this sample's cell subset or site label describes: CD45RA+ positively selected. Receptors originate from a man between 18 and 29 years old in good health.

The CDR3 reads CAISGASGNTGELFF. The CDR3 DNA sequence: TGTGCCATCAGTGGGGCTAGCGGGAACACCGGGGAGCTGTTTTTT. This chain joins TRBV10-3 and TRBJ2-2; 7 bases align to TRBD2. The CDR3 runs 15 residues. CDR1 is ENHRY, CDR2 SYGVKD, per germline. V gave up 4 bases and J gave up 1 base; unmatched junction bases: 3.

This chain connects TRBV2 to TRBJ2-3; possibly TRBD2 for D (6 bases). The V end lost 7 bases, the J end lost 6 bases, and 17 bases lay between the germline ends. CDR1 is SNHLY and CDR2 is FYNNEI in the germline V gene. The CDR3 runs 14 residues. This CDR3 is CASNIDGGWDTQYF. CDR3 nucleotides: TGTGCCAGCAATATAGACGGGGGTTGGGATACGCAGTATTTT.

To note about this clone: Other DNA sequences from this sample encode an identical CDR3 as well. The V call is TRBV30, the J call TRBJ1-5, with 8 nucleotides matching TRBD1. J lost 7 bases, V lost 5 bases, and 4 bases had no gene match. Germline V gene lookup returns CDR1 GTSNPN and CDR2 SVGIG (reference sequence). The CDR3 is 12 amino acids. This CDR3 reads CAWGTGGQPQHF. The CDR3 coding sequence is TGTGCCTGGGGTACAGGGGGGCAGCCCCAGCATTTT.

The chain employs TRBV19 and TRBJ2-3, with TRBD1 identical over 9 bases. The germline V gene encodes CDR1 LNHDA and CDR2 SQIVND (reference sequence). V was clipped by 0 bases and J by 1 base; unmatched bases: 5. The CDR3 spans 17 residues. The CDR3 reads CASSIDHGTGRTDTQYF. The CDR3 nucleotides are TGTGCCAGTAGTATAGATCACGGGACAGGGCGCACAGATACGCAGTATTTT.

The V and J genes are TRBV7-2 and TRBJ2-5; 13 bases are shared with TRBD2. The germline V gene has CDR1 SGHTA and CDR2 FQGNSA. J gave up 5 bases and V 5 bases, and 8 bases lay outside the gene matches. The CDR3 is made up of 16 amino acids. As DNA, the CDR3 is TGTGCCAGCAGCCCTACTAGCGGGAGGGCCAAGGAGACCCAGTACTTC. Its translation is CASSPTSGRAKETQYF.

The gene calls are TRBV18 and TRBJ1-1, with D unclear. This CDR3 spans 17 amino acids. Trimming removed 5 bases at V and 1 base at J, with 20 bases between. Germline V gives CDR1 KGHSH, CDR2 LQKENI. The CDR3 DNA sequence: TGTGCCAGCTCAGGAACAGCCATGTCGCTAGCGAACACTGAAGCTTTCTTT. Amino acid sequence: CASSGTAMSLANTEAFF.

Written as DNA, the CDR3 is TGTGCCAGCAGTGGCGTAGGGGGCGCAGAGACCCAGTACTTC. Protein product: CASSGVGGAETQYF. The rearrangement links TRBV6-1 to TRBJ2-5, with TRBD1 identical over 7 bases. Germline-derived CDR1 and CDR2 are MNHNS and SASEGT. The junction had 6 bases not matched to a gene; V was cut back by 4 bases and J by 4 bases. The CDR3 has 14 residues.

The rearrangement uses TRBV7-9 and TRBJ2-3; D gene unclear. The CDR3 has 15 residues. The germline V and J ends were trimmed by 5 bases and 0 bases, with 12 bases remaining between them. Per germline, CDR1 SEHNR and CDR2 FQNEAQ (reference sequence). The CDR3 sequence is CASSTTLVSTDTQYF. In DNA, the CDR3 is TGTGCCAGCAGCACTACACTGGTTAGCACAGATACGCAGTATTTT.

The rearrangement uses TRBV10-3 and TRBJ1-6; D remains unclear. Germline CDR1 ENHRY, CDR2 SYGVKD. Trimming stripped 10 bases from V and 6 bases from J, with 16 bases between. This CDR3 contains 14 residues. The CDR3 region is CATKHETINSPLHF. DNA of the CDR3: TGTGCCACCAAGCACGAGACCATTAATTCACCCCTCCACTTT.

V gene TRBV28 combines with J gene TRBJ2-5; D tentatively fits TRBD1 or TRBD2 (6 bases each). The V and J ends lost 2 bases and 2 bases respectively, with 9 bases between them. CDR1 and CDR2 (germline): MDHEN, SYDVKM. The CDR3 runs 14 residues. The CDR3 loop reads CASSLGGRQETQYF. DNA for the CDR3: TGTGCCAGCAGTTTAGGGGGGCGGCAAGAGACCCAGTACTTC.

The genes are TRBV7-9 and TRBJ2-1; no clear D. The CDR3 consists of 12 residues. Germline V gene lookup returns CDR1 SEHNR and CDR2 FQNEAQ (reference sequence). V was pared by 4 bases and J by 10 bases, with 11 bases between. The CDR3 nucleotides read TGTGCCAGCAGCTCCTTAAGGCCCGAGCAGTTCTTC. Its protein product is CASSSLRPEQFF.

The chain combines TRBV30 with TRBJ2-4; D might be TRBD1 (6 bases). The V end was cut by 2 bases, the J end by 0 bases, with 14 bases between. Germline V gene lookup returns CDR1 GTSNPN and CDR2 SVGIG (reference sequence). This CDR3 spans 16 amino acids. CDR3 bases: TGTGCCTGGAGTACCGGACAGAACCTAGCCAAAAACATTCAGTACTTC. Encoded protein: CAWSTGQNLAKNIQYF.

The chain is built from TRBV19 and TRBJ2-5, with unresolved D. V dropped 5 bases and J dropped 4 bases, with 8 bases sitting between them. Germline V gene sequence: CDR1 LNHDA, CDR2 SQIVND (reference sequence). The CDR3 covers 12 residues. In DNA, the CDR3 is TGTGCCAGTAGTGGACGGACAGAGACCCAGTACTTC. It specifies CASSGRTETQYF.

As concerns this clone: This same CDR3 is encoded by further DNA sequences in the sample. J is TRBJ2-3 and V is TRBV10-3; a weak D match, TRBD2 (6 bases). This CDR3 comprises 12 residues. The germline V gene has CDR1 ENHRY and CDR2 SYGVKD. The V end was cut by 6 bases, the J end by 4 bases, with 8 bases between. The CDR3 DNA is TGTGCCATCAGCGGAGGGGCAGATACGCAGTATTTT. Amino acid sequence: CAISGGADTQYF.

V and J are TRBV5-1 and TRBJ2-7, with a possible D match to TRBD2 (6 bases). V shed 4 bases and J shed 3 bases, with 11 bases lying between them. CDR1 and CDR2 from the germline V gene are SGHRS and YFSETQ. The CDR3 is 13 residues long. The DNA of the CDR3 is TGCGCCAGCAGCCGACTAGAAGGCTACGAGCAGTACTTC. The encoded protein is CASSRLEGYEQYF.